This entry describes one TCR beta chain. The antigen is unknown. The data originate from a study of T cells in localized non-small cell lung cancer. Broader study findings: It remains possible that heterogeneity exists, since only one tumor region was sequenced. Among the tissues sampled, uninvolved adjacent lung had the highest T cell clonality, above tumor. Density of T cells in blood, when higher, went with longer overall survival.

There are 13 residues in the CDR3. CDR1 and CDR2 from the germline V gene are MNHEY and SVGAGI. Trimming removed 3 bases from V and 6 bases from J, with 9 bases in between. TCRdb keeps only in-frame clones here, not all; method: immunoSEQ multiplex PCR. The data contain roughly 86,000 clones, almost 85% of them seen just once; the ten biggest clones take up more than 2.5%. The clonotype was recovered from a man aged 40-75 years with stage I lung adenocarcinoma. This sample comprised peripheral blood, obtained before any cancer treatment. The rearrangement joins TRBV6-5 to TRBJ2-1; D ambiguous. DNA of the CDR3: TGTGCCAGCAGTTATCGGTCGTTCAATGAGCAGTTCTTC. Encoded protein: CASSYRSFNEQFF.